Below are 21 T cell receptor beta chains sequenced from a single sample in a study of T cell responses to AZD1222 COVID-19 vaccine. The data were produced by immunoSEQ multiplex PCR, yet TCRdb's version contains in-frame clones alone and is incomplete. The sample shows more than 70,000 clones, around nine tenths of them seen only once. The sequenced sample was peripheral blood, obtained 28 days after the second AZD1222 dose. The receptors were sampled from an adult who received the AZD1222 COVID-19 vaccine.

This chain uses TRBV24-1 with TRBJ1-5; tentative D call: TRBD1 (5 bases). Trimming stripped 5 bases from V and 6 bases from J, with 19 bases between. This CDR3 region has 16 residues. Germline V gene lookup returns CDR1 KGHDR and CDR2 SFDVKD. DNA for the CDR3: TGTGCCACCAGTGGCCTAGAATCAGGGTCCCCTCAGCCCCAGCATTTT. Encoded protein: CATSGLESGSPQPQHF.

The chain combines TRBV11-2 with TRBJ1-2; D gene unclear. The CDR3 spans 11 residues. Per germline, CDR1 SGHAT and CDR2 FQNNGV. The V end was cut by 3 bases, the J end by 8 bases, with 7 bases between. CDR3 coding DNA: TGTGCCAGCAGCTTCGTCCAGGGCTACACCTTC. Translated, it gives CASSFVQGYTF. The whole variable domain, filled in from reference TRBV11-2 and TRBJ1-2, reads EAGVAQSPRYKIIEKRQSVAFWCNPISGHATLYWYQQILGQGPKLLIQFQNNGVVDDSQLPKDRFSAERLKGVDSTLKIQPAKLEDSAVYLCASSFVQGYTFGSGTRLTVV.

The CDR3 coding sequence is TGTGCCAGCAGCGGACGGACAGGGTCCATCGGCACTGAAGCTTTCTTT. This gives the protein CASSGRTGSIGTEAFF. The V gene is TRBV9, the J gene TRBJ1-1, with 8 nucleotides matching TRBD1. Germline V gene sequence: CDR1 SGDLS, CDR2 YYNGEE. This CDR3 region has 16 residues. With 3 bases clipped from V and 4 bases from J, the junction kept 11 bases outside the gene matches.

The V gene is TRBV29-1, the J gene TRBJ2-1; no clear D. This CDR3 is 12 amino acids long. Trimming removed 0 bases from V and 7 bases from J, with 7 bases in between. Germline-derived CDR1 and CDR2 are SQVTM and ANQGSEA. The CDR3 DNA sequence: TGCAGCGTTGAAGAGGCCGGGAATGAGCAGTTCTTC. It is translated as CSVEEAGNEQFF.

V usage is TRBV5-6 and J usage is TRBJ2-1; 10 bases align to TRBD2. The trim removed 4 bases at V and 7 bases at J, leaving 14 bases unmatched. Germline lookup yields CDR1 SGHDT and CDR2 YYEEEE. CDR3 length equals 17 residues. The CDR3 DNA reads TGTGCCAGCAGCACACTGGGAGCAGCGGGGGGGCGGAATGAGCAGTTCTTC. Its translation is CASSTLGAAGGRNEQFF.

The V gene is TRBV7-9, the J gene TRBJ2-7; 8 bases line up with TRBD1. Germline lookup yields CDR1 SEHNR and CDR2 FQNEAQ (reference sequence). The trim removed 4 bases at V and 3 bases at J, leaving 5 bases unmatched. This CDR3 is 14 amino acids long. The CDR3, as DNA: TGTGCCAGCAGCTCCAGACAGGGGCTCTACGAGCAGTACTTC. Encoded protein: CASSSRQGLYEQYF.

The rearrangement uses TRBV5-1 and TRBJ1-2, with 10 positions matching TRBD1. Germline V gene data show CDR1 as SGHRS and CDR2 as YFSETQ. This CDR3 spans 14 amino acids. V was clipped by 1 base and J by 9 bases; unmatched bases: 6. CDR3 DNA sequence: TGCGCCAGCAGCTTGCGGTCGGGACAGGGGAGCTACACCTTC. Amino acids: CASSLRSGQGSYTF.

The rearrangement joins TRBV3-1 (or the pseudogene TRBV3-2) to TRBJ1-1; possibly TRBD1 for D (6 bases). The CDR3 extends over 15 amino acids. Trimming removed 0 bases from V and 11 bases from J, with 19 bases in between. CDR1 is LGHDT and CDR2 is YNNKEL in the germline V gene (reference sequence). The CDR3 region has the DNA TGTGCCAGCAGCCAAGATAACTTAGCGGGGGCGCTTGCTTTCTTT. Translation gives CASSQDNLAGALAFF.

The rearrangement links TRBV11-3 to TRBJ2-3; tentatively, D is TRBD2 (5 bases). The CDR3 sequence is 16 residues long. V lost 2 bases and J lost 4, with 16 bases in between. Per germline, CDR1 SGHNT and CDR2 YENEEA. DNA of the CDR3: TGTGCCAGCAGCTTAACGGTAGCGAGAGCAGCAGATACGCAGTATTTT. It codes for CASSLTVARAADTQYF.

V and J are TRBV5-1 and TRBJ2-1, with D perhaps TRBD1 or TRBD2 (5 bases each). Germline V gives CDR1 SGHRS, CDR2 YFSETQ. There are 13 residues in the CDR3. V lost 7 bases and J lost 5, with 13 bases in between. CDR3 in amino acids: CASWGWGHNEQFF. The CDR3 DNA follows: TGCGCCAGCTGGGGGTGGGGACACAATGAGCAGTTCTTC. The full variable domain, rest sourced from reference TRBV5-1 and TRBJ2-1, is KAGVTQTPRYLIKTRGQQVTLSCSPISGHRSVSWYQQTPGQGLQFLFEYFSETQRNKGNFPGRFSGRQFSNSRSEMNVSTLELGDSALYLCASWGWGHNEQFFGPGTRLTVL.

CDR3 in amino acids: CASGSRTGGVGTEAFF. The CDR3 nucleotides read TGTGCTAGTGGTTCCCGGACAGGGGGCGTTGGCACTGAAGCTTTCTTT. The V and J genes are TRBV12-5 and TRBJ1-1; TRBD1 agrees at 11 bases. The CDR3 extends over 16 amino acids. The V segment lost 4 bases and the J segment 4 bases; nucleotides outside the gene matches: 8. Per germline, CDR1 LGHNT and CDR2 FRNRAP.

This clone came up a few times. This chain links TRBV6-6 with TRBJ1-2, with 7 positions matching TRBD1. Trimming removed 6 bases from V and 8 bases from J; junction bases left unmatched: 6. This CDR3 comprises 12 residues. Per the germline V gene, CDR1 is MNHNY and CDR2 is SVGAGI (reference sequence). For the CDR3, the DNA is TGTGCCAGCAGGGGGACAGCGGGAGGCTACACCTTC. As protein: CASRGTAGGYTF.

This chain connects TRBV4-1 to TRBJ1-6; D possibly corresponds to TRBD1 (5 bases). This CDR3 spans 17 amino acids. Between the trimmed V and J ends, which lost 2 bases and 7 bases, there was a span of 18 bases. Germline CDR1 reads MGHRA; CDR2 reads YSYEKL. The DNA for the CDR3 is TGCGCCAGCAGCCAACCGACCTCAGGGCGTCGCAATTCACCCCTCCACTTT. It translates to CASSQPTSGRRNSPLHF.

The V gene is TRBV6-5, the J gene TRBJ1-1; TRBD1 matches 8 bases. This CDR3 contains 15 residues. Germline trimming cut 6 bases from V and 0 bases from J; bases unmatched to any gene: 6. The germline V gene encodes CDR1 MNHEY and CDR2 SVGAGI. The DNA of the CDR3 is TGTGCCAGCAGCCCGGACAGGGCCTTGAACACTGAAGCTTTCTTT. As protein: CASSPDRALNTEAFF.

The CDR3 DNA sequence: TGTGCCAGCAGCCCCGGGACCCATAATGAGCAGTTCTTC. Its translation is CASSPGTHNEQFF. The rearrangement joins TRBV7-8 to TRBJ2-1; TRBD1 or TRBD2 may be the D gene (5 bases each). There are 13 residues in the CDR3. Deletions cut 5 bases from V and 7 bases from J, with 12 bases between. CDR1 and CDR2 from the germline V gene are SGHVS and FQNEAQ.

V and J are TRBV7-3 and TRBJ1-1; D uncertain. V lost 1 base, J lost 4 bases, and 13 bases lay in between. Germline V gene lookup returns CDR1 SGHTA and CDR2 FQGTGA. The CDR3 contains 15 residues. The CDR3 is CASSLNLPGSTEAFF. In DNA, the CDR3 is TGTGCCAGCAGCTTAAACCTCCCGGGCAGCACTGAAGCTTTCTTT.

This rearrangement joins TRBV10-3 to TRBJ2-5; 8 positions match TRBD1. Trimming removed 5 bases from V and 2 bases from J; junction bases left unmatched: 13. Germline values: CDR1 ENHRY, CDR2 SYGVKD. The CDR3 consists of 17 residues. CDR3 DNA: TGTGCCATCAGTTTATCGGACAGGGTCTCTACTCAAGAGACCCAGTACTTC. Protein sequence: CAISLSDRVSTQETQYF.

The J gene is TRBJ2-3, the V gene TRBV18; perhaps TRBD2 as D (6 bases). Germline V gene data show CDR1 as KGHSH and CDR2 as LQKENI. Trimming pared 10 bases from V and 1 base from J, leaving 18 bases between. The CDR3 totals 15 residues. CDR3 nucleotide sequence: TGTGCCACTCCTACGGGAGTATCGGGCACAGATACGCAGTATTTT. Residues: CATPTGVSGTDTQYF.

The chain uses TRBV11-3 and TRBJ2-7, with 8 positions matching TRBD2. CDR1 is SGHNT, CDR2 YENEEA, per germline. V lost 5 bases and J lost 4; bases outside the gene matches: 7. The length of the CDR3 is 14 residues. In DNA, the CDR3 is TGTGCCAGCAGCCCCGGGACTAGTCTGTACGAGCAGTACTTC. It is translated as CASSPGTSLYEQYF.

The V gene is TRBV7-9, the J gene TRBJ1-2; no clear D gene. With 0 bases removed from V and 4 bases from J, the gap between germline ends came to 9 bases. The CDR3 loop spans 14 amino acids. CDR1 is SEHNR, CDR2 FQNEAQ, per germline (reference sequence). DNA of the CDR3: TGTGCCAGCAGCTTAGCCGGTGGGTCCTATGGCTACACCTTC. This codes for CASSLAGGSYGYTF.

The genes are TRBV5-1 and TRBJ1-1; D is possibly TRBD1 (5 bases). This CDR3 contains 16 residues. Looked up from germline, CDR1 is SGHRS and CDR2 is YFSETQ. Trimming removed 4 bases from V and 5 bases from J, with 21 bases in between. CDR3 sequence: CASSPGTVSSGTEAFF. The DNA for the CDR3 is TGCGCCAGCAGCCCGGGGACCGTAAGCTCAGGGACTGAAGCTTTCTTT.